The 4 T cell receptor beta chains given below trace back to one sample, sequenced in a study of glioma-infiltrating T cells after dendritic cell vaccination. Measured with immunoSEQ multiplex PCR; TCRdb has only the in-frame clones, and not every one. Counted here are around 96,000 clones, roughly three quarters occurring once; the ten biggest clones make up less than 7%. Sequenced here: blood, sampled before dendritic cell vaccination. The receptors shown here come from a human donor with glioblastoma.

V is TRBV29-1 and J is TRBJ2-7; 14 positions match TRBD2. With 4 bases clipped from V and 5 bases from J, the junction kept 13 bases outside the gene matches. Germline V gives CDR1 SQVTM, CDR2 ANQGSEA. The CDR3 runs to 17 residues. CDR3 bases: TGCAGCGTTGGAGGGACTAGCGGGAGCTCTGGGTTCGACGAGCAGTACTTC. It yields the protein CSVGGTSGSSGFDEQYF.

This chain uses TRBV2 with TRBJ2-6, with unresolved D. V gave up 7 bases and J gave up 0 bases, with 7 bases separating them. CDR1 is SNHLY and CDR2 is FYNNEI in the germline V gene. The CDR3 is 14 amino acids. The CDR3 here is CASNDVSGANVLTF. CDR3 sequence (DNA): TGTGCCAGCAATGACGTCTCTGGGGCCAACGTCCTGACTTTC.

This clone was observed a handful of times. J is TRBJ2-7 and V is TRBV15; the D is unclear. The ends were cut back, 4 bases at V and 6 bases at J, with 10 bases in the middle. Germline CDR1 and CDR2: LNHNV and YYDKDF (reference sequence). The length of the CDR3 is 12 residues. The CDR3 spells CATSTYSGEQYF. The CDR3 coding sequence is TGTGCCACCAGCACTTACAGTGGCGAGCAGTACTTC.

This clone came up once. This chain uses TRBV4-1 with TRBJ2-2; maybe TRBD2 (5 bases). The germline V gene has CDR1 MGHRA and CDR2 YSYEKL. V dropped 6 bases and J dropped 5 bases, with 13 bases sitting between them. The CDR3 has 14 amino acids. The CDR3 sequence is CASRLLRTTGELFF. The CDR3 DNA follows: TGCGCCAGCAGACTTCTACGGACTACCGGGGAGCTGTTTTTT.